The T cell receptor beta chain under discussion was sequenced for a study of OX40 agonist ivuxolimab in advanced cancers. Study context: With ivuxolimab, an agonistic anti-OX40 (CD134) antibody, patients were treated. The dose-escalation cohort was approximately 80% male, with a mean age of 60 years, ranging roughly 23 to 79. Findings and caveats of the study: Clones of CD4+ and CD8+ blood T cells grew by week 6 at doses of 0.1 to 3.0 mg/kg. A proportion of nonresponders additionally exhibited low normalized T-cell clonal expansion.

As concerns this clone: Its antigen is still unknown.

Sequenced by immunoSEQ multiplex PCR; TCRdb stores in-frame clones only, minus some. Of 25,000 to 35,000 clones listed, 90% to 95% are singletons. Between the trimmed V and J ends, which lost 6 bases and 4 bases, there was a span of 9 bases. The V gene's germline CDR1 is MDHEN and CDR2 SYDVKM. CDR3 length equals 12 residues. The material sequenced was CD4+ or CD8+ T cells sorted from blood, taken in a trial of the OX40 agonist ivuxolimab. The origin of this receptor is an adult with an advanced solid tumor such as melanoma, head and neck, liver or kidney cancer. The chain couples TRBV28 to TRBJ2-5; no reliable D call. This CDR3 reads CASRAESETQYF. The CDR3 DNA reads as TGTGCCAGCAGAGCAGAGTCAGAGACCCAGTACTTC.